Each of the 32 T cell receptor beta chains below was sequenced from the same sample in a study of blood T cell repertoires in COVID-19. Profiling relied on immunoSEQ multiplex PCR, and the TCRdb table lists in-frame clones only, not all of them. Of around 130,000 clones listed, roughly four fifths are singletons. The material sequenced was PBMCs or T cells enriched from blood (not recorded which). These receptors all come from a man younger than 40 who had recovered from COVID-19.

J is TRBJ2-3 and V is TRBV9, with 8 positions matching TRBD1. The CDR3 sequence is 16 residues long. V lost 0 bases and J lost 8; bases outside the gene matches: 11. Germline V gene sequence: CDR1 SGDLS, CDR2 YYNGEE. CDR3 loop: CASSVGDRGNLGTQYF. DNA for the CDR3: TGTGCCAGCAGCGTAGGTGACAGGGGCAATTTAGGTACGCAGTATTTT.

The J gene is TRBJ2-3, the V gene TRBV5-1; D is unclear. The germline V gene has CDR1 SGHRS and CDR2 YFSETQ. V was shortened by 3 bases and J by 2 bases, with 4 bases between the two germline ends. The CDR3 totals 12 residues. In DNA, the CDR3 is TGCGCCAGCAGCTCTCCCACAGATACGCAGTATTTT. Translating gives CASSSPTDTQYF.

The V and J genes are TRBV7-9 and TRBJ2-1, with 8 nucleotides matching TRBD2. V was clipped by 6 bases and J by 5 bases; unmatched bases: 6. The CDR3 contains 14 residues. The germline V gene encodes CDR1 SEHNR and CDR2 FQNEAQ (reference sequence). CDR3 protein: CASSKISGNNEQFF. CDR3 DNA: TGTGCCAGCAGTAAAATTAGCGGGAACAATGAGCAGTTCTTC.

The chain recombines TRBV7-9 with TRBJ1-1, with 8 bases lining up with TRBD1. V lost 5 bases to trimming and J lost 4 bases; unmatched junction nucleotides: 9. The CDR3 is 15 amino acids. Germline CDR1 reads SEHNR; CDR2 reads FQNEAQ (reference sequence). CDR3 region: CASSLSGTGPTEAFF. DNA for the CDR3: TGTGCCAGCAGCCTCTCCGGGACAGGTCCCACTGAAGCTTTCTTT.

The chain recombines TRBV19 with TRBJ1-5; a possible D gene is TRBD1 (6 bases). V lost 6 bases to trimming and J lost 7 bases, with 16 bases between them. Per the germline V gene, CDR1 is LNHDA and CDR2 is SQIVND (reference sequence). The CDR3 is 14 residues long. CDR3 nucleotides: TGTGCCAGTAGCGGTGGAGTAGGGGGACAGCCCCAGCATTTT. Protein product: CASSGGVGGQPQHF.

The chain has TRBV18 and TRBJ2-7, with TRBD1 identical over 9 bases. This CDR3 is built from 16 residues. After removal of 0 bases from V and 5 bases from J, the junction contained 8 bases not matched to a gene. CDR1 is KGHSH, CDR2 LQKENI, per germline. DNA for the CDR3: TGTGCCAGCTCACCACCAACCGGGACAGGGAACAACGAGCAGTACTTC. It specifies CASSPPTGTGNNEQYF.

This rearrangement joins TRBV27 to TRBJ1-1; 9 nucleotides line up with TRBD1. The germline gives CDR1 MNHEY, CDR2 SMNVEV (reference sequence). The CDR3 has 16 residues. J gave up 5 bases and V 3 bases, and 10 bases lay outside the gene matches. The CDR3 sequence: CASSLGNRGRMTEAFF. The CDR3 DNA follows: TGTGCCAGCAGTTTGGGGAACAGGGGGCGAATGACTGAAGCTTTCTTT.

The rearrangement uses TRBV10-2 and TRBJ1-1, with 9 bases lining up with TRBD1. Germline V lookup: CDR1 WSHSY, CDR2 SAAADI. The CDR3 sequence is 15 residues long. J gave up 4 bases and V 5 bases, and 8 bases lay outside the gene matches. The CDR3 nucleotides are TGCGCCAGCAGTTATACAGGGGGCCAGGGCACTGAAGCTTTCTTT. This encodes CASSYTGGQGTEAFF.

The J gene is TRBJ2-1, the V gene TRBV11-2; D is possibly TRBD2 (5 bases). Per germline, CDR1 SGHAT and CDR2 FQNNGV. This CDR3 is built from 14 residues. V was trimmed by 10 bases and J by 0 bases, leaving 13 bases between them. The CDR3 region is CATRGDGSYNEQFF. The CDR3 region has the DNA TGTGCCACCCGGGGAGACGGCTCCTACAATGAGCAGTTCTTC.

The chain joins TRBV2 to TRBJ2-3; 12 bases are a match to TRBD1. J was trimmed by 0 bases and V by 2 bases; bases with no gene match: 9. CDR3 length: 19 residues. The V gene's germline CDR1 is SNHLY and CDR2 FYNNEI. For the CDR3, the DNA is TGTGCCAGCAGTGAATCCCCCGGGACAGGGGGCACCAGCACAGATACGCAGTATTTT. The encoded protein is CASSESPGTGGTSTDTQYF.

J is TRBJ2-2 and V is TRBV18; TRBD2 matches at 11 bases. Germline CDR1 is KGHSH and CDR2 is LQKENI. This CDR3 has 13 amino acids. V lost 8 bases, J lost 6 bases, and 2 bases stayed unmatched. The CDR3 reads CASRLAGSGELFF. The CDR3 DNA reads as TGTGCCAGCCGACTAGCGGGATCCGGGGAGCTGTTTTTT. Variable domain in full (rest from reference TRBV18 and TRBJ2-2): NAGVMQNPRHLVRRRGQEARLRCSPMKGHSHVYWYRQLPEEGLKFMVYLQKENIIDESGMPKERFSAEFPKEGPSILRIQQVVRGDSAAYFCASRLAGSGELFFGEGSRLTVL.

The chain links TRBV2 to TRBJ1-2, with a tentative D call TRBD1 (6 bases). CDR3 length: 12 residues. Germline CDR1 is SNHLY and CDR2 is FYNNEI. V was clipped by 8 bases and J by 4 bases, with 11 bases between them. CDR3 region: CASRTGSYGYTF. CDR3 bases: TGTGCCAGCCGAACAGGGTCCTATGGCTACACCTTC.

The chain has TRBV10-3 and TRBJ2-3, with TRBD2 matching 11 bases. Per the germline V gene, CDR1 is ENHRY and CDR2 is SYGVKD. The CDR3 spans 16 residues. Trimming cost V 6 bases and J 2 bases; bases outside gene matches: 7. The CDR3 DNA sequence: TGTGCCATCAGCCTAAATAGCGGGGGGGACACAGATACGCAGTATTTT. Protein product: CAISLNSGGDTDTQYF.

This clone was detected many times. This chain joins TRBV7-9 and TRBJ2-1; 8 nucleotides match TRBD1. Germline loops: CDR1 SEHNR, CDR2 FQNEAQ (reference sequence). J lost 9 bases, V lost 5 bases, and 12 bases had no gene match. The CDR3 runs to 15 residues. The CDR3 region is CASSGRGQGWGEQFF. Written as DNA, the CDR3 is TGTGCCAGCAGCGGTCGAGGACAGGGATGGGGTGAGCAGTTCTTC.

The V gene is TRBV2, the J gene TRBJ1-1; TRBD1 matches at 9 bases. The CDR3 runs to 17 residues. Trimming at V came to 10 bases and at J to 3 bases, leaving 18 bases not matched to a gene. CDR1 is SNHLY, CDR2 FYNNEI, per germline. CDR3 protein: CATLVLLPGQGDTEAFF. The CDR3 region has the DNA TGTGCCACCTTAGTTCTTTTACCGGGACAGGGTGACACTGAAGCTTTCTTT. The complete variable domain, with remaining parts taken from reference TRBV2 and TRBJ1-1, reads EPEVTQTPSHQVTQMGQEVILRCVPISNHLYFYWYRQILGQKVEFLVSFYNNEISEKSEIFDDQFSVERPDGSNFTLKIRSTKLEDSAMYFCATLVLLPGQGDTEAFFGQGTRLTVV.

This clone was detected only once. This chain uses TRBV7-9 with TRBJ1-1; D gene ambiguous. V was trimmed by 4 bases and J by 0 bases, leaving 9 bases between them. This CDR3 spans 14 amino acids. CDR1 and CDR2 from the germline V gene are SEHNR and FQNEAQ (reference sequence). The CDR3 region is CASSWRDMNTEAFF. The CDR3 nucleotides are TGTGCCAGCAGCTGGAGAGATATGAACACTGAAGCTTTCTTT. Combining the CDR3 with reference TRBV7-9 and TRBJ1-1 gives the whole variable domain DTGVSQNPRHKITKRGQNVTFRCDPISEHNRLYWYRQTLGQGPEFLTYFQNEAQLEKSRLLSDRFSAERPKGSFSTLEIQRTEQGDSAMYLCASSWRDMNTEAFFGQGTRLTVV.

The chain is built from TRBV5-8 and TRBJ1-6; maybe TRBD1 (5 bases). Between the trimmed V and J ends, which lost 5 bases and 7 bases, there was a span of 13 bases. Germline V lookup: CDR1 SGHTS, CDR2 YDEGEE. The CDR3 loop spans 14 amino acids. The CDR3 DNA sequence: TGTGCCAGCAGTGCGGGCGGGACGAATTCACCCCTCCACTTT. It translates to CASSAGGTNSPLHF.

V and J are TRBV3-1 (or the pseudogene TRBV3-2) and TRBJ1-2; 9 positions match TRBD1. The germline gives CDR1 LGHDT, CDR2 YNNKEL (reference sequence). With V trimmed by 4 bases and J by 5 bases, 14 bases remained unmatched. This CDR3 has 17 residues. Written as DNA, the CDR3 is TGTGCCAGCAGCCCCCGGGACAGGGTTGGGGGCCCTTATGGCTACACCTTC. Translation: CASSPRDRVGGPYGYTF.

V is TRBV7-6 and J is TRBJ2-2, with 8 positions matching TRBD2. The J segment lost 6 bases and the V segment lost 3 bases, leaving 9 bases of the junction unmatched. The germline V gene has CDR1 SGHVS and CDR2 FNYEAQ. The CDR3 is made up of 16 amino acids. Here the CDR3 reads CASSFSGTSRPGELFF. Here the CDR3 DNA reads TGTGCCAGCAGCTTCTCCGGGACTAGTCGTCCCGGGGAGCTGTTTTTT.

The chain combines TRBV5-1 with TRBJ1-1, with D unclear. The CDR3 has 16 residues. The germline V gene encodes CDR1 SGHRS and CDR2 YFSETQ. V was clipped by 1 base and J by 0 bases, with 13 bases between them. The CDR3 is CASSLSGLNMNTEAFF. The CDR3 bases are TGCGCCAGCAGCTTGTCCGGGTTAAACATGAACACTGAAGCTTTCTTT. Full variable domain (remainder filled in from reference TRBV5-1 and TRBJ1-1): KAGVTQTPRYLIKTRGQQVTLSCSPISGHRSVSWYQQTPGQGLQFLFEYFSETQRNKGNFPGRFSGRQFSNSRSEMNVSTLELGDSALYLCASSLSGLNMNTEAFFGQGTRLTVV.

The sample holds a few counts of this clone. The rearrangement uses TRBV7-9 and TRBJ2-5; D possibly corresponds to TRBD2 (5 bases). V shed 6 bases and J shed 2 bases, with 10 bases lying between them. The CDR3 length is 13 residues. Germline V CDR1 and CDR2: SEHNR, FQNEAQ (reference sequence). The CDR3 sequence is CASRAASQETQYF. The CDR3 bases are TGTGCCAGCAGAGCGGCCAGTCAAGAGACCCAGTACTTC.

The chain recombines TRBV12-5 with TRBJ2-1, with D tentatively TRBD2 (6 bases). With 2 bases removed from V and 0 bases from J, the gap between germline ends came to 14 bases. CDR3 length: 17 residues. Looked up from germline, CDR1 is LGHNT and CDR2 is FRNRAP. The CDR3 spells CASGLSGTPSSYNEQFF. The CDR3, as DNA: TGTGCTAGTGGTTTGTCCGGGACTCCGAGCTCCTACAATGAGCAGTTCTTC.

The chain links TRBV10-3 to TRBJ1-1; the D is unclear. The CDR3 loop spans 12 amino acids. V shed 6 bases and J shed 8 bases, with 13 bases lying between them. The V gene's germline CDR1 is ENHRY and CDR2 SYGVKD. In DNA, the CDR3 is TGTGCCATCAGCGGCACGGGGTACGAAGCTTTCTTT. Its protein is CAISGTGYEAFF.

The CDR3 reads CASSEGTSPEAFF. In nucleotides, the CDR3 is TGTGCCAGCAGTGAAGGGACATCCCCTGAAGCTTTCTTT. The chain has TRBV2 and TRBJ1-1; possibly TRBD1 for D (5 bases). The CDR3 runs to 13 residues. V shed 1 base and J shed 6 bases, with 9 bases lying between them. Germline V CDR1 and CDR2: SNHLY, FYNNEI.

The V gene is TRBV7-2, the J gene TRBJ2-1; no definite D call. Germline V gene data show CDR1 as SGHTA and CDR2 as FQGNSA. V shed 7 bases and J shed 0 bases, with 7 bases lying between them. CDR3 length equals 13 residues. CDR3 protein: CASTTSSYNEQFF. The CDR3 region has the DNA TGTGCCAGCACCACCAGCTCCTACAATGAGCAGTTCTTC.

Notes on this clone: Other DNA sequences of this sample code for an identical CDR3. The DNA for the CDR3 is TGTGCCAGCAGCCCCGGGAGGTCCTACCAAGAGACCCAGTACTTC. Translated, it gives CASSPGRSYQETQYF. V and J are TRBV3-1 (or the pseudogene TRBV3-2) and TRBJ2-5; 7 bases match TRBD2. The CDR3 runs 15 residues. CDR1 LGHDT and CDR2 YNNKEL come from the germline V gene (reference sequence). The V and J ends lost 4 bases and 0 bases, in that order; junction bases with no gene match: 5.

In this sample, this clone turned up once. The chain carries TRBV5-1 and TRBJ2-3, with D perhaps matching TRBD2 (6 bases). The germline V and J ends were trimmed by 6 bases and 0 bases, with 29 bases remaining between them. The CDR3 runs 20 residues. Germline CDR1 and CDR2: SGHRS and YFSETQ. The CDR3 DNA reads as TGCGCCAGCAAAGGGGTAAATTTGCGCGGGATGCTAACTAGCACAGATACGCAGTATTTT. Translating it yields CASKGVNLRGMLTSTDTQYF.

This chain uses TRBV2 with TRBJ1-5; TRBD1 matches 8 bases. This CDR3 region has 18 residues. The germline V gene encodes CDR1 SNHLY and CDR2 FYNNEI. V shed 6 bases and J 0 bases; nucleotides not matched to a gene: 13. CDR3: CASRAGGAGPYSNQPQHF. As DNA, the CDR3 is TGTGCCAGCAGAGCAGGGGGCGCGGGGCCTTATAGCAATCAGCCCCAGCATTTT.

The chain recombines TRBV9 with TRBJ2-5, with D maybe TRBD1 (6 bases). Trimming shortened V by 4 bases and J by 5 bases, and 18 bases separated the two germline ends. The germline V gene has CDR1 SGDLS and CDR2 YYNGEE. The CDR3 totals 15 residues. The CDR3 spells CASSPWTDPRETQYF. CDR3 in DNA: TGTGCCAGCAGCCCCTGGACAGACCCCAGGGAGACCCAGTACTTC.

CDR3 residues: CASSTRTGQKLFF. The CDR3 DNA sequence: TGTGCCAGCAGTACCCGGACAGGGCAAAAACTGTTTTTT. The rearrangement uses TRBV6-5 and TRBJ1-4; TRBD1 agrees at 8 bases. Germline V CDR1 and CDR2: MNHEY, SVGAGI. CDR3 length equals 13 residues. V trimming: 5 bases; J trimming: 9 bases; junction bases outside the gene matches: 5.

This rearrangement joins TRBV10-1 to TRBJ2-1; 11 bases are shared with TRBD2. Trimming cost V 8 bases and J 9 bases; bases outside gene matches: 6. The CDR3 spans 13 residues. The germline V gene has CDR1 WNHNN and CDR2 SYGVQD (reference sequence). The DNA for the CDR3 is TGCGCCAGCCAAGTCACTAGCGGGAGTGAGCAGTTCTTC. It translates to CASQVTSGSEQFF.

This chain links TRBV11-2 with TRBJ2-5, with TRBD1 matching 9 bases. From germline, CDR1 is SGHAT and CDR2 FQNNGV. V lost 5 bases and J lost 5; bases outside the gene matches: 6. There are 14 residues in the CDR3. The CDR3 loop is CASSRDRVRETQYF. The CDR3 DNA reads TGTGCCAGCAGCCGGGACAGGGTAAGGGAGACCCAGTACTTC.